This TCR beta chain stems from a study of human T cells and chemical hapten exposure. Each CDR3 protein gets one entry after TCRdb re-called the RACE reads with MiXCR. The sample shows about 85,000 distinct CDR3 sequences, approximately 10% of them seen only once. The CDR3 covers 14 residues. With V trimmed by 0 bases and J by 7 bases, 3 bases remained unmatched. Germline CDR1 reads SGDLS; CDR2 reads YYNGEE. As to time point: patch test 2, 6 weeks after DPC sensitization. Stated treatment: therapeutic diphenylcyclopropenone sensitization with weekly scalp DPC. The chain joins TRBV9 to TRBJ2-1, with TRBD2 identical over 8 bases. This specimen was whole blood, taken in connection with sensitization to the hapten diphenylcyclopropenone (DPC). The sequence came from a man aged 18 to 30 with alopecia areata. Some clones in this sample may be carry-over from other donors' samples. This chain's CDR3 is CASSVAGGPNEQFF. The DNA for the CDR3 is TGTGCCAGCAGCGTAGCGGGGGGGCCTAATGAGCAGTTCTTC.